This T cell receptor beta chain was obtained from a study of cytomegalovirus exposure and HLA in healthy donors. Study information: Just over 80% of roughly 400 genotyped donors fell in the Caucasian-associated ancestry cluster. Broader study findings: Researchers reported that three CMV-associated chains were confirmed in vitro as CMV antigen-specific.

This PCR relied on a set of 60 Vbeta primers and 13 Jbeta primers. Method: immunoSEQ multiplex PCR; TCRdb's copy keeps in-frame clones and lacks some. The sample totals about 160,000 clones. With respect to this clone: The antigen is unknown.

The germline V gene encodes CDR1 LNHDA and CDR2 SQIVND (reference sequence). V lost 1 base and J 0 bases, leaving 13 bases between the germline ends. CDR3 size: 17 residues. Each donor was nominally healthy when sampled (though unrecorded immune exposures were likely). The TCR comes from a man under 40 in good health and CMV-seronegative. The chain is built from TRBV19 and TRBJ1-5; maybe TRBD1 (6 bases). Sequencing input: PBMCs. This CDR3 is CASSIARTAYSNQPQHF. CDR3 DNA sequence: TGTGCCAGTAGTATAGCTAGGACAGCCTATAGCAATCAGCCCCAGCATTTT.